The 20 T cell receptor beta chains presented below share a single source sample, sequenced in a study of blood T cell repertoires in COVID-19. Clones were read by immunoSEQ multiplex PCR, and TCRdb kept only the in-frame ones, dropping some. The sample shows 210,000 or so clones, approximately 80% of them seen only once. Sequenced input: peripheral blood. Source of these receptors: an elderly woman with acute or convalescent COVID-19.

This clone was observed a single time. The chain employs TRBV10-3 and TRBJ1-1; maybe TRBD1 (6 bases). V shed 6 bases and J shed 4 bases, with 18 bases lying between them. Germline CDR1 ENHRY, CDR2 SYGVKD. The CDR3 spans 15 residues. The CDR3 bases are TGTGCCATCAGCCTCGGGGGGACGGGGGCCACTGAAGCTTTCTTT. Translated: CAISLGGTGATEAFF.

This clone was seen only a few times. The J gene is TRBJ1-5, the V gene TRBV12-2. TRBV12-2 is classified as a pseudogene. The CDR3 totals 16 residues. CDR3 amino acids: CASRFLGRGGNQPQHF. CDR3 DNA: TGTGCAAGTCGCTTTTTGGGCCGGGGGGGAAATCAGCCCCAGCATTTT.

V usage is TRBV7-3 and J usage is TRBJ1-1; TRBD1 might be the D (5 bases). This CDR3 is 13 amino acids long. V was pared by 6 bases and J by 1 base, with 9 bases between. The V gene's germline CDR1 is SGHTA and CDR2 FQGTGA. The DNA for the CDR3 is TGTGCCAGCAGGGAGGGACCGAACACTGAAGCTTTCTTT. Its translation is CASREGPNTEAFF.

The V gene is TRBV7-9, the J gene TRBJ1-4; D remains unclear. Germline CDR1 SEHNR, CDR2 FQNEAQ (reference sequence). The CDR3 is made up of 12 amino acids. V was shortened by 4 bases and J by 3 bases, with 3 bases between the two germline ends. Here the CDR3 reads CASSSPNEKLFF. CDR3 nucleotide sequence: TGTGCCAGCAGCTCTCCTAATGAAAAACTGTTTTTT.

This chain joins TRBV12-3 or TRBV12-4 and TRBJ1-1, with D hard to call. The length of the CDR3 is 11 residues. Trimming took 10 bases from V and 4 from J, leaving 10 bases between them. The CDR3 nucleotides are TGTGCCATCCACGGGATCACTGAAGCTTTCTTT. Translation gives CAIHGITEAFF.

The V gene is TRBV7-2, the J gene TRBJ1-3; TRBD1 aligns across 7 bases. This CDR3 is 16 amino acids long. Germline V lookup: CDR1 SGHTA, CDR2 FQGNSA. Unmatched junction bases numbered 3, after V lost 1 base and J lost 0 bases. The CDR3: CASSLGGGLSGNTIYF. The CDR3 coding sequence is TGTGCCAGCAGCTTAGGAGGGGGCCTCTCTGGAAACACCATATATTTT.

V gene TRBV7-8 combines with J gene TRBJ2-2; D call uncertain. Germline V gene sequence: CDR1 SGHVS, CDR2 FQNEAQ. CDR3 length: 13 amino acids. The V end lost 1 base, the J end lost 4 bases, and 4 bases lay between the germline ends. The DNA for the CDR3 is TGTGCCAGCAGCTTAGGGAGCACCGGGGAGCTGTTTTTT. Translated: CASSLGSTGELFF.

The V and J genes are TRBV2 and TRBJ2-5; 7 positions agree with TRBD1. Looked up from germline, CDR1 is SNHLY and CDR2 is FYNNEI. V gave up 4 bases and J gave up 1 base; unmatched junction bases: 0. The CDR3 is 13 residues long. The CDR3, as DNA: TGTGCCAGCAGTGGGGACAGCCAAGAGACCCAGTACTTC. It encodes CASSGDSQETQYF.

CDR3 in amino acids: CASSLGGGVYEQYF. The CDR3 region has the DNA TGTGCCAGCAGCTTAGGAGGGGGCGTTTACGAGCAGTACTTC. The chain employs TRBV7-2 and TRBJ2-7; 7 positions agree with TRBD1. The germline gives CDR1 SGHTA, CDR2 FQGNSA. This CDR3 has 14 amino acids. Trimming removed 1 base from V and 4 bases from J; junction bases left unmatched: 4.

The chain has TRBV18 and TRBJ1-4; TRBD1 agrees at 8 bases. V gave up 3 bases and J gave up 8 bases; unmatched junction bases: 8. The CDR3 length is 15 residues. CDR1 KGHSH and CDR2 LQKENI come from the germline V gene. The CDR3 DNA reads TGTGCCAGCTCACCGTCTCGACAGGGGCTAGAAAAACTGTTTTTT. This encodes CASSPSRQGLEKLFF. The full variable domain, with the rest looked up from reference TRBV18 and TRBJ1-4, is NAGVMQNPRHLVRRRGQEARLRCSPMKGHSHVYWYRQLPEEGLKFMVYLQKENIIDESGMPKERFSAEFPKEGPSILRIQQVVRGDSAAYFCASSPSRQGLEKLFFGSGTQLSVL.

V gene TRBV19 combines with J gene TRBJ1-5; 7 bases agree with TRBD1. Germline-derived CDR1 and CDR2 are LNHDA and SQIVND (reference sequence). The CDR3 has 15 amino acids. The junction had 5 bases not matched to a gene; V was cut back by 4 bases and J by 2 bases. Written as DNA, the CDR3 is TGTGCCAGTAGTACCGACAGGGTTGGCAATCAGCCCCAGCATTTT. The encoded protein is CASSTDRVGNQPQHF.

The rearrangement uses TRBV3-1 (or the pseudogene TRBV3-2) and TRBJ2-1; the match to TRBD2 covers 9 bases. CDR3 size: 18 residues. Trimming removed 4 bases from V and 10 bases from J; junction bases left unmatched: 20. Germline loops: CDR1 LGHDT, CDR2 YNNKEL (reference sequence). The CDR3 DNA is TGTGCCAGCAGCCCGCGGGTAGCGGGAGCGGGAGATGCGGGCGAGCAGTTCTTC. It is translated as CASSPRVAGAGDAGEQFF.

This clone appeared a few times. The V gene is TRBV10-1, the J gene TRBJ2-1; possibly TRBD1 for D (5 bases). CDR3 size: 14 residues. Trimming removed 4 bases from V and 5 bases from J, with 12 bases in between. Germline CDR1 WNHNN, CDR2 SYGVQD (reference sequence). CDR3: CASSGAGRDNEQFF. As DNA, the CDR3 is TGCGCCAGCAGTGGGGCAGGCAGGGACAATGAGCAGTTCTTC.

The chain carries TRBV5-1 and TRBJ2-7, with D tentatively TRBD1 (6 bases). This CDR3 spans 15 amino acids. Germline CDR1 reads SGHRS; CDR2 reads YFSETQ. Trimming took 3 bases from V and 0 from J, leaving 13 bases between them. The chain's CDR3 is CASSYGQQASYEQYF. For the CDR3, the DNA is TGCGCCAGCAGCTATGGACAGCAAGCCTCCTACGAGCAGTACTTC.

The chain links TRBV7-9 to TRBJ1-5, with TRBD1 matching 7 bases. The CDR3 covers 15 residues. Trimming took 5 bases from V and 4 from J; bases not matched to a gene: 8. The germline V gene has CDR1 SEHNR and CDR2 FQNEAQ (reference sequence). The CDR3 sequence is CASSPQGVGNQPQHF. The CDR3 bases are TGTGCCAGCAGCCCGCAGGGGGTGGGGAATCAGCCCCAGCATTTT.

The chain employs TRBV19 and TRBJ2-2; 8 bases align to TRBD1. The germline V gene has CDR1 LNHDA and CDR2 SQIVND (reference sequence). V lost 5 bases to trimming and J lost 4 bases; unmatched junction nucleotides: 9. There are 16 residues in the CDR3. CDR3 DNA sequence: TGTGCCAGTAGTGTCGACAGGGGACTTACCACCGGGGAGCTGTTTTTT. The encoded protein is CASSVDRGLTTGELFF.

This sequence joins TRBV2 and TRBJ2-5; D is perhaps TRBD1 (6 bases). In germline, CDR1 is SNHLY, CDR2 FYNNEI. V was clipped by 2 bases and J by 4 bases, with 11 bases between them. This CDR3 contains 14 residues. The CDR3 bases are TGTGCCAGCAGTGAACGACAGGTCGGAGAGACCCAGTACTTC. Amino acid sequence: CASSERQVGETQYF.

The V gene is TRBV7-3, the J gene TRBJ1-6, with TRBD1 identical over 8 bases. Germline lookup yields CDR1 SGHTA and CDR2 FQGTGA. This CDR3 has 13 amino acids. V trimming: 5 bases; J trimming: 9 bases; junction bases outside the gene matches: 3. This CDR3 reads CASSADRASPLHF. The DNA for the CDR3 is TGTGCCAGCAGCGCGGACAGGGCTTCACCCCTCCACTTT. Full variable domain (rest looked up from reference TRBV7-3 and TRBJ1-6): GAGVSQTPSNKVTEKGKYVELRCDPISGHTALYWYRQSLGQGPEFLIYFQGTGAADDSGLPNDRFFAVRPEGSVSTLKIQRTERGDSAVYLCASSADRASPLHFGNGTRLTVT.

The rearrangement links TRBV30 to TRBJ2-2; tentative D call: TRBD2 (6 bases). CDR1 is GTSNPN and CDR2 is SVGIG in the germline V gene (reference sequence). V was pared by 3 bases and J by 0 bases, with 14 bases between. The CDR3 length is 16 residues. The DNA of the CDR3 is TGTGCCTGGAGCTTTCTCGGGGGTGCGAACACCGGGGAGCTGTTTTTT. This gives the protein CAWSFLGGANTGELFF.

V is TRBV5-1 and J is TRBJ1-2; D may be TRBD1 (5 bases). The V gene's germline CDR1 is SGHRS and CDR2 YFSETQ. This CDR3 is 13 amino acids long. The V and J ends lost 1 base and 3 bases respectively, with 7 bases between them. The CDR3 region has the DNA TGCGCCAGCAGCTTGACAGGCTACTATGGCTACACCTTC. Protein sequence: CASSLTGYYGYTF.